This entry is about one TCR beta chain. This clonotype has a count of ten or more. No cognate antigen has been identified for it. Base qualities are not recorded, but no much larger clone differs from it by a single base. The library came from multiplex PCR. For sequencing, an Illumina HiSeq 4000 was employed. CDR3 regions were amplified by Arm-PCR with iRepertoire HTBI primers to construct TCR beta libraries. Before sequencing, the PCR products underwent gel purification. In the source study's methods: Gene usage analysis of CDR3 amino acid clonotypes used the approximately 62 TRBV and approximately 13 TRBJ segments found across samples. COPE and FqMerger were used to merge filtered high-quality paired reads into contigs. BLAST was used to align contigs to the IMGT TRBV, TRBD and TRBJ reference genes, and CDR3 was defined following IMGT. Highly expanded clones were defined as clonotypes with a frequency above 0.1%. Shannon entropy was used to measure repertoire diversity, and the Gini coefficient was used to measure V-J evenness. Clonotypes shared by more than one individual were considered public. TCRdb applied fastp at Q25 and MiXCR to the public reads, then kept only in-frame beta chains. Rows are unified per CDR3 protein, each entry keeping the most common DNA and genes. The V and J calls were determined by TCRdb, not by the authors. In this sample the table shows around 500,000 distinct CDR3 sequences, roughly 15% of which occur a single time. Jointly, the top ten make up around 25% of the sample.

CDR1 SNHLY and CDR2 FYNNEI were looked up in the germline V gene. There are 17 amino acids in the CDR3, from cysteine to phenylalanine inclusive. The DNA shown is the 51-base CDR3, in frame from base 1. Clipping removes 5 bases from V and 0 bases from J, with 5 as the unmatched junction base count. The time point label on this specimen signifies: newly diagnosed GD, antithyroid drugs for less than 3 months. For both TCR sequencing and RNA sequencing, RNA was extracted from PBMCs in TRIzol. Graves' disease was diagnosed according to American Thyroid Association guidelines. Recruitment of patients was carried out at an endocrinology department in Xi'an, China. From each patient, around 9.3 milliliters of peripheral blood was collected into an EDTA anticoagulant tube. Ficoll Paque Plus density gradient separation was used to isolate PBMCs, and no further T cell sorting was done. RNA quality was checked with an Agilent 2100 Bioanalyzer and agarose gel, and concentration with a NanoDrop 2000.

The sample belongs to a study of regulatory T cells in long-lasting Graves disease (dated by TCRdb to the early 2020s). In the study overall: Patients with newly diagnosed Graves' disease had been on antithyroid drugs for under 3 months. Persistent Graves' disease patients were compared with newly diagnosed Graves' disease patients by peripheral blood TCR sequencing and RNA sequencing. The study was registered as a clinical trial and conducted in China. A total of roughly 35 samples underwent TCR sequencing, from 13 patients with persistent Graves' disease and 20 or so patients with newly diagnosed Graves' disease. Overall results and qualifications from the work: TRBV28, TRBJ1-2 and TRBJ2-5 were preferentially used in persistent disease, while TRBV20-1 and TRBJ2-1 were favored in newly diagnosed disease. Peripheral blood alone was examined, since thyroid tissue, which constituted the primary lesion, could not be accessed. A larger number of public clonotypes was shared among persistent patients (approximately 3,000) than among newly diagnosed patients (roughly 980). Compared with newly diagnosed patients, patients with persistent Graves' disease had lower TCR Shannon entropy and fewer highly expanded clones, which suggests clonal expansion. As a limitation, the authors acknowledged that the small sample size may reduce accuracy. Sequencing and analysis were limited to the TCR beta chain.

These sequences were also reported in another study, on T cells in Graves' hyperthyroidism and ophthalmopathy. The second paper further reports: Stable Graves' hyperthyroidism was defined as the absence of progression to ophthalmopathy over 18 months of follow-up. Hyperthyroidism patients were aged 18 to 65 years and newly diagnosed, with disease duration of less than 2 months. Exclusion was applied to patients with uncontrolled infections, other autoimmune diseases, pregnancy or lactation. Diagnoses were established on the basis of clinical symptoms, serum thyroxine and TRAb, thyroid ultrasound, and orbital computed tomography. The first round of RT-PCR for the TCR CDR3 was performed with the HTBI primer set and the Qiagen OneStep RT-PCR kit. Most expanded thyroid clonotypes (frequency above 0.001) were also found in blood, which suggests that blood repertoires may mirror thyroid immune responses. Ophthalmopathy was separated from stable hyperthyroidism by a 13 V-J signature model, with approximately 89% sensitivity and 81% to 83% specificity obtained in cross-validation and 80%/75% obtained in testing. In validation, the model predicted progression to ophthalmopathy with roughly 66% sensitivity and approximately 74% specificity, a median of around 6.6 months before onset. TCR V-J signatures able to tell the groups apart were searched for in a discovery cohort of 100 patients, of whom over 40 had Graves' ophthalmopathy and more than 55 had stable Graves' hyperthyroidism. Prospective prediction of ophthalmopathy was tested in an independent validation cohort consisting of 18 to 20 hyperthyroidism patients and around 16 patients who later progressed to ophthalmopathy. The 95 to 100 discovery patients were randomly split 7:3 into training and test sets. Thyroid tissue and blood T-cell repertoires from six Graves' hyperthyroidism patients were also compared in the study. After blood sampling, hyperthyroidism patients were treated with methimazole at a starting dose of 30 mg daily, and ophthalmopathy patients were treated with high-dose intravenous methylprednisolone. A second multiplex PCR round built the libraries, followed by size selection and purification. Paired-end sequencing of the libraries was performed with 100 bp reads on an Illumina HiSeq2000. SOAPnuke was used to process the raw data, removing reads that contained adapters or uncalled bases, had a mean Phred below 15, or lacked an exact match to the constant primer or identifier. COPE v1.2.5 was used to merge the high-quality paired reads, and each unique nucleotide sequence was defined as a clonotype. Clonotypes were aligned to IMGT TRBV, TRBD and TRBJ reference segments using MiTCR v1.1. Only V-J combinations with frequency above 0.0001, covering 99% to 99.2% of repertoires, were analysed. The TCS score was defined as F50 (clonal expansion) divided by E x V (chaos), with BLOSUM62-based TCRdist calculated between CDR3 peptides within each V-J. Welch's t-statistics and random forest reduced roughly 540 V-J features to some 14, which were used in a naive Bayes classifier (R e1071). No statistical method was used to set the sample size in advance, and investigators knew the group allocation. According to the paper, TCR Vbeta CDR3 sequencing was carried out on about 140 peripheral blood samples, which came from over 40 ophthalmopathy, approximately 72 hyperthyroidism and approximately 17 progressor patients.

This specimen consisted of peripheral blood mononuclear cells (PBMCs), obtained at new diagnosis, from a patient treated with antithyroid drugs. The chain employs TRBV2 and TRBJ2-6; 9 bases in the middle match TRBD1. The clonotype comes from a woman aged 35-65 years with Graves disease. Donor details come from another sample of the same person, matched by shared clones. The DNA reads TGTGCCAGCAGTCCCGGACAGGGGAACTCTGGGGCCAACGTCCTGACTTTC. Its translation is CASSPGQGNSGANVLTF.